Shown below are 30 T cell receptor beta chains from a single sample sequenced in a study of blood T cells in healthy people across ages. Using a J-beta primer mix together with a sample-barcoded 5' primer, a second PCR was run for roughly 6 to 12 cycles. TCRdb ran MiXCR on the 5' RACE reads and lists one entry per CDR3 protein. The data show 600,000 to 1,000,000 distinct CDR3 sequences, with roughly 25% seen just once and more than 3% held by the top ten. Another study also made use of these data, one on T cells of mothers and their children.

Material: blood. Receptors were obtained from a boy between 5 and 17 years old in good health.

This clonotype was seen a single time. The CDR3 is CASSGGRGVQETQYF. For the CDR3, the DNA is TGTGCCAGCTCCGGCGGGCGGGGCGTCCAAGAGACCCAGTACTTC. V usage is TRBV5-4 and J usage is TRBJ2-5; a possible D gene is TRBD2 (6 bases). The V end was cut by 7 bases, the J end by 1 base, with 17 bases between. The V gene's germline CDR1 is SGHNT and CDR2 YYREEE (reference sequence). This CDR3 region has 15 residues.

The chain links TRBV20-1 to TRBJ2-7; D remains unclear. The CDR3 runs 13 residues. Germline CDR1 reads DFQATT; CDR2 reads SNEGSKA (reference sequence). Trimming pared 6 bases from V and 6 bases from J, leaving 18 bases between. DNA for the CDR3: TGCAGTGCCGTCGAAAGATCCCCTCCCGAGCAGTACTTC. This codes for CSAVERSPPEQYF.

The genes are TRBV6-2 or TRBV6-3 and TRBJ2-6, with D tentatively TRBD1 (6 bases). CDR1 MNHEY and CDR2 SVGEGT come from the germline V gene. Trimming left V 7 bases short and J 0 bases short, with 19 bases between. CDR3 length equals 18 residues. The DNA for the CDR3 is TGTGCCAGCACCTCTCCGGACAGTTCCTCCTCTGGGGCCAACGTCCTGACTTTC. Protein sequence: CASTSPDSSSSGANVLTF.

The V gene is TRBV20-1, the J gene TRBJ2-4; D remains unclear. CDR1 and CDR2 from the germline V gene are DFQATT and SNEGSKA (reference sequence). CDR3 length: 10 amino acids. Trimming shortened V by 5 bases and J by 8 bases, and 7 bases separated the two germline ends. The CDR3 loop reads CSAPRDIQYF. The DNA for the CDR3 is TGCAGTGCTCCCCGTGACATTCAGTACTTC.

This clonotype was seen a handful of times. The rearrangement uses TRBV9 and TRBJ2-7; D assignment may be TRBD1 or TRBD2 (6 bases each). The length of the CDR3 is 15 residues. Germline V gene data show CDR1 as SGDLS and CDR2 as YYNGEE. V was clipped by 0 bases and J by 2 bases, with 12 bases between them. The CDR3, as DNA: TGTGCCAGCAGCGTAGGCGCCGGGGGCCCCTACGAGCAGTACTTC. Encoded protein: CASSVGAGGPYEQYF.

This clonotype was picked up a small number of times. The rearrangement joins TRBV15 to TRBJ2-7; D unclear. Germline V gene sequence: CDR1 LNHNV, CDR2 YYDKDF (reference sequence). This CDR3 has 13 residues. V dropped 0 bases and J dropped 1 base, with 4 bases sitting between them. DNA of the CDR3: TGTGCCACCAGCAGAGAGGATTCCTACGAGCAGTACTTC. Encoded protein: CATSREDSYEQYF.

J is TRBJ2-7 and V is TRBV28; 15 nucleotides align to TRBD2. J was trimmed by 4 bases and V by 5 bases; bases with no gene match: 9. This CDR3 region has 17 residues. Germline CDR1 and CDR2: MDHEN and SYDVKM. The CDR3 here is CASSMPGLAGGVYEQYF. The CDR3 DNA follows: TGTGCCAGCAGTATGCCGGGACTAGCGGGAGGCGTGTACGAGCAGTACTTC.

The chain uses TRBV6-5 and TRBJ2-2; D is undetermined. CDR3 length equals 15 residues. From germline, CDR1 is MNHEY and CDR2 SVGAGI. V dropped 1 base and J dropped 5 bases, with 11 bases sitting between them. This CDR3 is CASSYCRTGTGELFF. DNA for the CDR3: TGTGCCAGCAGTTACTGCCGGACGGGTACCGGGGAGCTGTTTTTT.

This clonotype was seen ten or more times. This chain connects TRBV14 to TRBJ2-1; D call uncertain. Trimming removed 0 bases from V and 3 bases from J, with 3 bases in between. CDR3 length: 13 amino acids. CDR1 and CDR2 (germline): SGHDN, FVKESK. CDR3 protein: CASSQDLYNEQFF. CDR3 coding DNA: TGTGCCAGCAGCCAAGACCTCTACAATGAGCAGTTCTTC.

The table lists this clonotype with a few counts. V and J are TRBV28 and TRBJ2-7; 9 bases line up with TRBD1. V shed 6 bases, J shed 5 bases, and the junction held 11 bases outside the gene matches. The CDR3 extends over 15 amino acids. Germline values: CDR1 MDHEN, CDR2 SYDVKM. Written as DNA, the CDR3 is TGTGCCAGCAGGCTACCAACAGGGGGCGGAGACGAGCAGTACTTC. Amino acid sequence: CASRLPTGGGDEQYF.

The chain couples TRBV3-1 to TRBJ2-1, with TRBD2 matching 10 bases. The CDR3 totals 15 residues. Germline V gives CDR1 LGHDT, CDR2 YNNKEL (reference sequence). V shed 6 bases, J shed 5 bases, and the junction held 7 bases outside the gene matches. Written as DNA, the CDR3 is TGTGCCAGCAGGCCCGGGACTAGCGCTAACAATGAGCAGTTCTTC. Amino acid sequence: CASRPGTSANNEQFF.

V is TRBV4-3 and J is TRBJ2-5, with D possibly matching TRBD2 (7 bases). V was clipped by 3 bases and J by 5 bases, with 16 bases between them. The CDR3 has 15 residues. The V gene's germline CDR1 is LGHNA and CDR2 YSLEER. For the CDR3, the DNA is TGCGCCAGCAGCCAGAGTGGGGGGGCGGGTGAGACCCAGTACTTC. Residues: CASSQSGGAGETQYF.

DNA for the CDR3: TGTGCCAGCAGTTCAGGGTTAATGCGCGAAAAACTGTTTTTT. Encoded protein: CASSSGLMREKLFF. The rearrangement uses TRBV12-3 or TRBV12-4 and TRBJ1-4; the D gene is possibly TRBD1 (5 bases). Deletions cut 4 bases from V and 8 bases from J, with 14 bases between. CDR3 length: 14 amino acids.

In its sample, this clonotype was seen a few times. J is TRBJ1-2 and V is TRBV10-3; a possible D gene is TRBD1 (6 bases). Trimming shortened V by 0 bases and J by 3 bases, and 14 bases separated the two germline ends. CDR3 size: 16 residues. CDR1 ENHRY and CDR2 SYGVKD come from the germline V gene. CDR3 nucleotides: TGTGCCATCAGTGAGTCGCAACAGGGATCGTACTATGGCTACACCTTC. It encodes CAISESQQGSYYGYTF.

This clonotype was seen only a few times. The J gene is TRBJ2-5, the V gene TRBV6-2 or TRBV6-3, with D possibly being TRBD2 (6 bases). The ends were cut back, 6 bases at V and 9 bases at J, with 11 bases in the middle. This CDR3 is 11 amino acids long. The germline CDR1 and CDR2 sequences are MNHEY and SVGEGT. The CDR3 loop reads CASSPGVAQYF. The CDR3 DNA sequence: TGTGCCAGCAGCCCGGGAGTGGCCCAGTACTTC.

This clonotype was detected a few times. The chain links TRBV4-3 to TRBJ1-4; D is undetermined. CDR3 length: 17 amino acids. Germline CDR1 is LGHNA and CDR2 is YSLEER. V lost 0 bases and J lost 8, with 19 bases in between. For the CDR3, the DNA is TGCGCCAGCAGCCAAGATCGGGCGGACGGTTTCAGCGAAAAACTGTTTTTT. This translates into CASSQDRADGFSEKLFF.

The genes are TRBV20-1 and TRBJ2-7, with no clear D. V dropped 1 base and J dropped 2 bases, with 12 bases sitting between them. This CDR3 is built from 14 residues. Per germline, CDR1 DFQATT and CDR2 SNEGSKA (reference sequence). The CDR3 region is CSARVGSPPYEQYF. In DNA, the CDR3 is TGCAGTGCTAGAGTGGGCTCGCCGCCCTACGAGCAGTACTTC.

This clonotype was counted between two and nine times. V gene TRBV7-9 combines with J gene TRBJ1-3; a possible D gene is TRBD1 (5 bases). Per germline, CDR1 SEHNR and CDR2 FQNEAQ (reference sequence). CDR3 length equals 15 residues. V was clipped by 5 bases and J by 0 bases, with 11 bases between them. The DNA for the CDR3 is TGTGCCAGCAGCCCGGACATCTACTCTGGAAACACCATATATTTT. Amino acid sequence: CASSPDIYSGNTIYF.

The J gene is TRBJ2-6, the V gene TRBV28; D call uncertain. The CDR3 consists of 15 residues. CDR1 MDHEN and CDR2 SYDVKM come from the germline V gene. The V end lost 5 bases, the J end lost 4 bases, and 12 bases lay between the germline ends. In DNA form, the CDR3 reads TGTGCCAGCAGTCCTTCAGGTCTCGGGGCCAACGTCCTGACTTTC. Its protein is CASSPSGLGANVLTF.

The count of this clonotype is one. This rearrangement joins TRBV4-1 to TRBJ1-4; TRBD1 agrees at 7 bases. This CDR3 region has 15 residues. Looked up from germline, CDR1 is MGHRA and CDR2 is YSYEKL. V was clipped by 0 bases and J by 6 bases; unmatched bases: 4. The CDR3 spells CASSQDKTGDEKLFF. In DNA, the CDR3 is TGCGCCAGCAGCCAAGATAAAACAGGGGATGAAAAACTGTTTTTT.

This clonotype was recorded a few times. The chain joins TRBV7-9 to TRBJ2-7; the D is unclear. This CDR3 contains 13 residues. The germline V gene encodes CDR1 SEHNR and CDR2 FQNEAQ (reference sequence). Trimming removed 1 base from V and 7 bases from J, with 11 bases in between. The CDR3 loop reads CASSLVPPLEQYF. Here the CDR3 DNA reads TGTGCCAGCAGCTTAGTACCGCCCTTGGAGCAGTACTTC. Supplemented by reference TRBV7-9 and TRBJ2-7, the full variable domain reads DTGVSQNPRHKITKRGQNVTFRCDPISEHNRLYWYRQTLGQGPEFLTYFQNEAQLEKSRLLSDRFSAERPKGSFSTLEIQRTEQGDSAMYLCASSLVPPLEQYFGPGTRLTVT.

In its sample, this clonotype was seen a few times. The chain has TRBV6-5 and TRBJ2-7; possible D gene TRBD1, 5 bases. The V and J ends lost 0 bases and 4 bases respectively, with 22 bases between them. The germline gives CDR1 MNHEY, CDR2 SVGAGI. This CDR3 comprises 18 residues. The CDR3 nucleotides are TGTGCCAGCAGTTACTCGATCGAACAGGCCTCCTCCCCTTACGAGCAGTACTTC. This encodes CASSYSIEQASSPYEQYF.

V gene TRBV9 combines with J gene TRBJ2-1; 9 nucleotides agree with TRBD2. The J segment lost 1 base and the V segment lost 0 bases, leaving 5 bases of the junction unmatched. This CDR3 spans 17 amino acids. The germline V gene encodes CDR1 SGDLS and CDR2 YYNGEE. The CDR3 DNA is TGTGCCAGCAGCGTAGGGTCGACTAGCGGATCCTACAATGAGCAGTTCTTC. Its translation: CASSVGSTSGSYNEQFF.

As concerns this clonotype: One junction end disagrees with the germline gene, perhaps due to a read error. The chain recombines TRBV12-3 or TRBV12-4 with TRBJ1-4; D call uncertain. The CDR3 has 13 amino acids. CDR3 protein: CASSLAGRLKRFF. The CDR3 coding sequence is TGTGCCAGCAGTTTAGCCGGCAGGCTGAAACGGTTTTTT.

In its sample, this clonotype was seen once. The chain employs TRBV18 and TRBJ2-1; D is undetermined. Per germline, CDR1 KGHSH and CDR2 LQKENI. V gave up 2 bases and J gave up 7 bases, with 9 bases separating them. The CDR3 spans 13 residues. The CDR3 DNA follows: TGTGCCAGCTCACCAGTTAGAGAGAATGAGCAGTTCTTC. Translating it yields CASSPVRENEQFF.

This clonotype was seen only a few times. The chain links TRBV6-2 or TRBV6-3 to TRBJ2-7; D gene unclear. V dropped 6 bases and J dropped 2 bases, with 11 bases sitting between them. CDR3 size: 13 residues. Germline CDR1 reads MNHEY; CDR2 reads SVGEGT. The CDR3 nucleotides read TGTGCCAGCAGCGTAACGGGTCCCTACGAGCAGTACTTC. Its protein product is CASSVTGPYEQYF.

V usage is TRBV4-3 and J usage is TRBJ1-4; D is uncertain. The CDR3 spans 18 residues. Trimming took off 0 bases at V and 4 bases at J, with 18 bases between the two ends. The germline V gene encodes CDR1 LGHNA and CDR2 YSLEER. CDR3 region: CASSQDDHKWRDNEKLFF. CDR3 DNA sequence: TGCGCCAGCAGCCAAGATGACCATAAGTGGAGGGATAATGAAAAACTGTTTTTT.

This sequence joins TRBV7-2 and TRBJ2-4; D is ambiguous. The CDR3 length is 12 residues. Germline assignment: CDR1 SGHTA and CDR2 FQGNSA. V dropped 1 base and J dropped 9 bases, with 7 bases sitting between them. CDR3 amino acids: CASSLDSPIQYF. CDR3 in DNA: TGTGCCAGCAGCTTAGACAGTCCCATTCAGTACTTC.

This clonotype was recorded a few times. This rearrangement joins TRBV4-1 to TRBJ1-5; TRBD1 matches 7 bases. The CDR3 is made up of 16 amino acids. The trim removed 0 bases at V and 3 bases at J, leaving 5 bases unmatched. CDR1 is MGHRA and CDR2 is YSYEKL in the germline V gene. The CDR3 sequence is CASSQEDRVANQPQHF. In DNA form, the CDR3 reads TGCGCCAGCAGCCAAGAAGACAGGGTCGCCAATCAGCCCCAGCATTTT.

This clonotype was recorded many times. The chain combines TRBV5-1 with TRBJ2-1, with 9 bases fitting TRBD2. Germline V CDR1 and CDR2: SGHRS, YFSETQ. The CDR3 extends over 16 amino acids. Trimming cost V 2 bases and J 1 base; bases outside gene matches: 4. CDR3 DNA: TGCGCCAGCAGCTTTGGCCTAGCGGGATCCTACAATGAGCAGTTCTTC. Its protein product is CASSFGLAGSYNEQFF.